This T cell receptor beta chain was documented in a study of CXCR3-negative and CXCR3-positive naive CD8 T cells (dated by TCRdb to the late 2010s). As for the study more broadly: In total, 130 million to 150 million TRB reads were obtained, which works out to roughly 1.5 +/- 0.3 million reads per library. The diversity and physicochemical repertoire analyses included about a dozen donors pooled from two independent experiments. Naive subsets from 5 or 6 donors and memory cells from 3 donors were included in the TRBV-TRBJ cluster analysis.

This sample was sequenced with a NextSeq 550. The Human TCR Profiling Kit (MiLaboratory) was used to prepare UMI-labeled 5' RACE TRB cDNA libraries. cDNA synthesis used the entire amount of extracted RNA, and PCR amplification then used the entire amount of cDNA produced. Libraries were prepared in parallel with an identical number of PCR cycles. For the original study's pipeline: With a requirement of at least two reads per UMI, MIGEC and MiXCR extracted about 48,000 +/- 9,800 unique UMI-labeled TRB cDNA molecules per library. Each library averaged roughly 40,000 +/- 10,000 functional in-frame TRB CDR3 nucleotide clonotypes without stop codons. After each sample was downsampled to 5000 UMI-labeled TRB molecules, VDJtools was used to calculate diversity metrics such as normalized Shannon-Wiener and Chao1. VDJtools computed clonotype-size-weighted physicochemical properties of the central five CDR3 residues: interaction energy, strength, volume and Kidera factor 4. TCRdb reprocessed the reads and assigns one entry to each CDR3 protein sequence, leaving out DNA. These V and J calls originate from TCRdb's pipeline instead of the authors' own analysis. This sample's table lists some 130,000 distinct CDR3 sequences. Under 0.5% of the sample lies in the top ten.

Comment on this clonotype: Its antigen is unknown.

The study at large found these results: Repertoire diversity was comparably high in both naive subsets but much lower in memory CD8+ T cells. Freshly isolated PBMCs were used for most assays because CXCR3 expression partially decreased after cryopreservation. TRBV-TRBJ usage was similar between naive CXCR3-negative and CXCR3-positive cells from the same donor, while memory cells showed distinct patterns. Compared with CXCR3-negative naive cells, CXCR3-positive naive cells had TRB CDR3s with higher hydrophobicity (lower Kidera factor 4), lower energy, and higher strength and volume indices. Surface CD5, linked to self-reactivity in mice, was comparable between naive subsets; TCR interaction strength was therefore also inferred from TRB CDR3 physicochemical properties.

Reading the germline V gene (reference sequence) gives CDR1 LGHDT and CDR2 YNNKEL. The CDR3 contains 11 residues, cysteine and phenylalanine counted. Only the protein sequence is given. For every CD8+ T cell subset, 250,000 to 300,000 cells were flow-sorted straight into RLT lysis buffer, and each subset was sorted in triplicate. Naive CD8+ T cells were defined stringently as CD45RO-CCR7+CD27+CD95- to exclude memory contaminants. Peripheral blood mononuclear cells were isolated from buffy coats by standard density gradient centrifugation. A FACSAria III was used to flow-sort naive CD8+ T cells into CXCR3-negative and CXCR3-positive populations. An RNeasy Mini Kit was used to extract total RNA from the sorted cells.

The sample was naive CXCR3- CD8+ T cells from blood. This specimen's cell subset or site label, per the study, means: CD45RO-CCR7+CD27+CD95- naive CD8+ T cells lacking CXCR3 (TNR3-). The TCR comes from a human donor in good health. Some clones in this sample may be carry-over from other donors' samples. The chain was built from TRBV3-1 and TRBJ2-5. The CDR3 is CASSVQETQYF.